This T cell receptor (beta chain) was identified in a study of CD8 T cells in ankylosing spondylitis (dated by TCRdb to 2015 to 2018). Background on the whole study: To find TCR variants linked to disease, the study profiled T cell receptor beta repertoires in ankylosing spondylitis patients and healthy donors. The whole study cohort included over 85 healthy donors and 25 ankylosing spondylitis patients. Peripheral blood was sampled, and synovial fluid was additionally collected from ankylosing spondylitis patients. Study-wide conclusions, independent of this receptor: In peripheral blood, the disease-linked clones were found at relatively low frequencies and had a CD8+ phenotype. The disease-linked clones were reported to be significantly enriched in matched synovial fluid samples from ankylosing spondylitis patients. Some motif variants had previously been reported in the synovial fluid and blood of reactive arthritis patients, which suggests shared mechanisms of disease initiation. A TCR beta motif of roughly 8 highly homologous amino acid variants appeared characteristic of blood from ankylosing spondylitis patients.

Data came from an Illumina HiSeq 2500. Quantitative 5'-RACE with molecular barcodes was the method used to prepare the TCR beta libraries. As for the original processing: To identify disease-linked TCR variants, a new computational method was used, one built on a probabilistic model of VDJ rearrangement. TCRdb itself trimmed the public reads at Q25 with fastp, ran MiXCR and retained productive beta chains. Each entry merges the rows of one CDR3 protein and shows their most common DNA and genes. TCRdb, rather than the study authors, made the V and J calls. Recorded for this sample are 220,000 or so distinct CDR3 sequences; approximately 20% of them occurred a single time. 40% to 50% of the sample lies in the top ten. In regard to this clonotype: The clone's antigen remains unknown. No per-base quality is available; no much larger clone lies one base away.

Sequencing input: blood, either unsorted or a sorted T cell fraction (not recorded which). The source of this sequence is a male donor with ankylosing spondylitis.

The CDR3 region reads CASSSGHLTYEQYF. The nucleotides read TGTGCCAGCAGCTCAGGACACCTCACCTACGAGCAGTACTTC. The chain couples TRBV7-9 to TRBJ2-7, with a weak D call of TRBD1 (5 bases match). V was cut back by 4 bases and J by 2 bases, leaving a gap of 12 bases between them. The CDR3 covers 14 residues, taking in both the cysteine and the phenylalanine. Only the CDR3 region is kept as DNA, spanning 42 bases read in frame from base 1. The germline V gene encodes CDR1 SEHNR and CDR2 FQNEAQ (reference sequence).